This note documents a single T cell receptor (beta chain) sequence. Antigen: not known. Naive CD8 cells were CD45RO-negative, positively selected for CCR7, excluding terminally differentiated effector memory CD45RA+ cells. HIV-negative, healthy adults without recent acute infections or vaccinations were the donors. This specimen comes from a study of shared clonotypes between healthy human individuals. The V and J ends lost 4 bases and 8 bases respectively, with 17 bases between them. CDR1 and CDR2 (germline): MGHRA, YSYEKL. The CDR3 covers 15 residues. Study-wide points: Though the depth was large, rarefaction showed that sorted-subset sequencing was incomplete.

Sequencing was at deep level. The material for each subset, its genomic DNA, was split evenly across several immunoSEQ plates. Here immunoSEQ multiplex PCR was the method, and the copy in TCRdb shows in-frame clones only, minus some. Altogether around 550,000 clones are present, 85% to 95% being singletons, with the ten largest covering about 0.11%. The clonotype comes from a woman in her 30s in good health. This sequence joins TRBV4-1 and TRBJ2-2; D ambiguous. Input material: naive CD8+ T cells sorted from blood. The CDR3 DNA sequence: TGCGCCAGCAGCCCCCTAAAGAGAGCTGGGGGGGAGCTGTTTTTT. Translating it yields CASSPLKRAGGELFF.